The text below deals with one T cell receptor (beta chain). As processed by the authors: The authors estimated nucleated cell counts from reference gene primer amplification. Profiling relied on immunoSEQ multiplex PCR, and the TCRdb table lists in-frame clones only, not all of them. V and J calls and clone size are as listed in that table; D and trimming were resolved from the DNA. The table has about 56,000 clones, approximately 92% seen once. This entry belongs to a study of blood T cell repertoires in COVID-19. Overall study context: Researchers got acute and convalescent COVID-19 samples from the United States, Italy and Spain. The cDNA or gDNA used as material had been derived from T cells, B-cell-depleted T cells, or PBMCs.

CDR1 is SEHNR and CDR2 is FQNEAQ in the germline V gene (reference sequence). The J segment lost 5 bases and the V segment lost 5 bases, leaving 10 bases of the junction unmatched. The CDR3 covers 16 residues. The Seattle patients, enrolled during active infection, were followed longitudinally. This chain joins TRBV7-9 and TRBJ2-2, with 8 nucleotides matching TRBD2. This TCR came from an older woman with COVID-19, enrolled during active disease. Specimen: peripheral blood. The CDR3 sequence is CASSRRGGLATGELFF. DNA of the CDR3: TGTGCCAGCAGCCGACGTGGCGGACTAGCAACCGGGGAGCTGTTTTTT.